The present T cell receptor beta chain was sequenced within a study of cytomegalovirus exposure and HLA in healthy donors. The study's findings and limits: Later, TCR association rates were found to vary by HLA locus, highest for DRB1 and lowest for HLA-C. Earlier analysis looked at TCR beta V segments, and most were productive about 87% or about 30% of the time.

This CDR3 contains 13 residues. From germline, CDR1 is PRHDT and CDR2 FYEKMQ (reference sequence). V was trimmed by 6 bases and J by 2 bases, leaving 10 bases between them. A note on this clone: Its antigen is unknown.

PCR employed 60 Vbeta and 13 Jbeta primers. The table came from immunoSEQ multiplex PCR; TCRdb's copy has only in-frame clones and leaves some out. The sample carries tens of thousands of clones, around four fifths recorded once. The chain links TRBV13 to TRBJ1-2; D remains unclear. Specimen: PBMCs. The receptor's source is a male donor in good health and CMV-seropositive. The CDR3 protein is CASRGIANYGYTF. CDR3 DNA sequence: TGTGCCAGCAGGGGTATAGCAAACTATGGCTACACCTTC.